This TCR beta chain was sequenced in a study of blood T cells in healthy people across ages. With a J-beta primer mix and a sample-barcoded 5' primer, a second PCR ran about 6 to 11 cycles. TCRdb itself ran the 5' RACE reads through MiXCR, one entry per CDR3 protein. The sample yields roughly 860,000 distinct CDR3 sequences, around 62% seen once. This CDR3 spans 15 amino acids. CDR1 is SGHVS, CDR2 FQNEAQ, per germline. The ends lost 5 bases at V and 5 bases at J; junction bases unmatched: 10. The J gene is TRBJ2-7, the V gene TRBV7-8, with 9 bases lining up with TRBD2. Sequences were obtained from blood. The sequence came from a man aged 25-40 years in good health. CDR3 loop: CASSAAGTSIHEQYF. The CDR3, as DNA: TGTGCCAGCAGCGCGGCCGGGACTAGCATACACGAGCAGTACTTC.